This entry is about one T cell receptor beta chain. Its antigen remains unknown. The source of the sample is a study of beta chain features in type 1 diabetes. Study-level background: Age, gender and cell yields were alike across patients and healthy donors.

Germline assignment: CDR1 KGHSH and CDR2 LQKENI. The CDR3 length is 13 residues. Between the trimmed V and J ends, which lost 1 base and 11 bases, there was a span of 9 bases. Populations isolated by sorting all had purity greater than 95%. Findings and limits, study-wide: Sequencing the cDNA could make cells with high TCR expression show up more than they should.

The isolated RNA, all of it, was reverse transcribed, so expressed TCRB transcripts were what got sequenced. The protocol was immunoSEQ multiplex PCR, while the TCRdb copy is restricted to in-frame clones and leaves out a portion. The repertoire holds some 150,000 clones, with 8.5% to 14% as singletons. The V and J genes are TRBV18 and TRBJ1-6; D is uncertain. The TCR was taken from a man aged 18 to 29 in good health. The specimen sequenced was central memory CD4+ T cells from blood. CDR3 DNA: TGTGCCAGCTCACCACATCTGGAGGCACCCCTCCACTTT. Its translation: CASSPHLEAPLHF.